This T cell receptor (beta chain) was obtained from a study of T cells expressing NK-cell markers (TCRdb year 2020). Study-level background: Three sorted T-cell subsets (CD3+CD56+NKG2C+, CD3+CD56+NKG2C- and CD3+CD56-NKG2C+) from 7 to 9 donors had their TCR beta-chain repertoires profiled. Among the eight sequenced donors, only one was HCMV-seronegative, while the other seven were HCMV-seropositive. Randomly selected healthy volunteers, three men and five women, were used as the eight sequenced donors. Illumina HiSeq 2000/2500, MiSeq or NextSeq was used to sequence libraries as 2 x 150 bp reads.

The CDR3 spans 13 residues, from the cysteine through the phenylalanine. The entry carries no DNA sequence. The listed sequencing device is Illumina HiSeq 2000. The TCR beta cDNA libraries were made using 5'RACE template switching, a step that added both a universal primer site and unique molecular identifiers. cDNA synthesis was primed from the TCR beta constant segment, followed by two successive PCR amplification steps. Concerning the study's data processing: Reads were demultiplexed and grouped by UMI with MIGEC, and clonotypes were assembled and quantified with MiTCR. To exclude erroneous sequences, any TCR cDNA sequence not supported by at least two reads was discarded. The tcR package was used for downstream repertoire analysis, with clonotypes matched between fractions based on CDR3 nucleotide sequence plus V segment. VDJmatch was used to annotate antigen specificity against VDJdb, with one amino acid substitution in CDR3 allowed. Following TCRdb reprocessing, every CDR3 protein sequence forms one entry, and DNA is not provided. TCRdb, not the authors, supplied the V and J calls. The sample table on file contains roughly 350,000 distinct CDR3 sequences. 5.2% of the sample is held by the ten biggest clonotypes.

HCMV serostatus was determined by detecting HCMV-specific IgG in serum with a commercial ELISA kit. Ficoll density gradient centrifugation was used to isolate peripheral blood mononuclear cells from blood. General conclusions and limits of the study: Whether the expanded NKG2C-expressing T cell clones were specific for HCMV antigens was left unclear. In about 6 donors, the dominant CD3+CD56+NKG2C+ clonotypes were found to rank among the top 10 CD8+ clonotypes and to make up 1.0-7.0% of CD8+ T cells. Those dominant clonotypes were again the most abundant among CD3+CD56-NKG2C+ cells in several donors, at about 28.3-65%.

Details on this clonotype: No cognate antigen has been identified for it.

The rearrangement joined TRBV12-3 or TRBV12-4 to TRBJ2-5; TCRdb selects TRBD1, and the lack of DNA leaves this call unchecked. What was sequenced was blood T cells: a sorted CD56 or NKG2C T cell subset, CD4+ or CD8+ T cells, or bulk PBMC T cells (not recorded which). This sequence originates from a man between 18 and 69 years old in good health. This receptor carries the CDR3 CASTPGGGETQYF.